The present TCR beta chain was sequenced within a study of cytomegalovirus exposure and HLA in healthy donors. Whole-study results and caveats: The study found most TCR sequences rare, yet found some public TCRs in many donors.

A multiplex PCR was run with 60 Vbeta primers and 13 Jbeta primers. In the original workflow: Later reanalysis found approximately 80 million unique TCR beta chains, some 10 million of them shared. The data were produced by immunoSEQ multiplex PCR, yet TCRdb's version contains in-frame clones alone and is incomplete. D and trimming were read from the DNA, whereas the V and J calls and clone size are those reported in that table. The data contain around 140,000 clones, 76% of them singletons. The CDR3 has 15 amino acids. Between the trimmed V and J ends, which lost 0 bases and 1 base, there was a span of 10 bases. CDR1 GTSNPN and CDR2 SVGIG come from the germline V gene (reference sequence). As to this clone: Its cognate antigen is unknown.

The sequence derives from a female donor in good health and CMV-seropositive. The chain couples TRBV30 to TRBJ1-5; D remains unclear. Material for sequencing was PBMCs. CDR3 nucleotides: TGTGCCTGGAGTGTACGGGGTGTAAGCAATCAGCCCCAGCATTTT. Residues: CAWSVRGVSNQPQHF.